This T cell receptor beta chain is from a study of blood T cell repertoires in COVID-19. Generated by immunoSEQ multiplex PCR, the TCRdb table keeps only in-frame clones and is missing some. This sample has about 250,000 clones; 70% to 90% occur once, and the top ten carry more than 1.5%. Only one count was recorded for this clone. V lost 5 bases and J lost 1, with 9 bases in between. This CDR3 is built from 13 residues. V usage is TRBV12-3 or TRBV12-4 and J usage is TRBJ2-7; maybe TRBD1 (6 bases). The sample consisted of PBMCs or T cells enriched from blood (not recorded which). The receptor comes from a man aged 35 to 55 who had recovered from COVID-19. Written as DNA, the CDR3 is TGTGCCAGCAGTCCGGACAGATCCTACGAGCAGTACTTC. Translated, it gives CASSPDRSYEQYF.